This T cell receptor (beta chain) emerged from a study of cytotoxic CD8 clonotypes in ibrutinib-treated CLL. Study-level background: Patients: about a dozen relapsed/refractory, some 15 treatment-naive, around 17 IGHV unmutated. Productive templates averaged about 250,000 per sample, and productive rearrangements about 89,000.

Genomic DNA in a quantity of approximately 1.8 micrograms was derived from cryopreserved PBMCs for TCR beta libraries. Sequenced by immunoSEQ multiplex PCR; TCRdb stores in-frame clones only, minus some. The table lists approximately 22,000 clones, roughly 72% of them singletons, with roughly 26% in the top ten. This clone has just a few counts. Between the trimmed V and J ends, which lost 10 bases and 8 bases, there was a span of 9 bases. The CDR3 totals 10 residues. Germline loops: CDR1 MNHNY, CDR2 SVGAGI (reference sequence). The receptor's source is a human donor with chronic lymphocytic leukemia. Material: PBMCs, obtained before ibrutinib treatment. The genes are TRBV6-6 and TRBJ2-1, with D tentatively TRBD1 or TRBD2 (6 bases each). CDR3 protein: CAIGGDEQFF. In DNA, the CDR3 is TGTGCCATCGGGGGCGATGAGCAGTTCTTC.